Listed below are T cell receptor beta chains from one sample, sequenced in a study of cytomegalovirus exposure and HLA in healthy donors. The data were produced by immunoSEQ multiplex PCR, yet TCRdb's version contains in-frame clones alone and is incomplete. The sample consists of approximately 130,000 clones, approximately 80% of them appearing once. The material sequenced was PBMCs. These receptor sequences come from a man in his fifties or sixties in good health and CMV-seronegative. Both conserved end residues are part of each CDR3. The order of the fields is CDR3 length, V gene, D gene, clone size, J gene, CDR3 DNA, CDR3 protein. The D gene is left open where the match is weak. Size is stated for part of the rows, as once, few or many counts, or as a class when the clone is expanded.

len: 15
v_gene: TRBV10-3
d_gene: -
abundance: once
j_gene: TRBJ2-3
CDR3nt: TGTGCCATCAGTGAGTCGACTGGAAGCACAGATACGCAGTATTTT
CDR3aa: CAISESTGSTDTQYF

len: 14
v_gene: TRBV6-1
d_gene: -
abundance: -
j_gene: TRBJ1-2
CDR3nt: TGTGCCAGCAGTGAAGCGGTTCGGGGGTATGGCTACACCTTC
CDR3aa: CASSEAVRGYGYTF

len: 14
v_gene: TRBV28
d_gene: -
abundance: -
j_gene: TRBJ2-7
CDR3nt: TGTGCCAGCAGTTTCACAGTCCTTTCCTACGAGCAGTACTTC
CDR3aa: CASSFTVLSYEQYF

len: 15
v_gene: TRBV7-3
d_gene: -
abundance: -
j_gene: TRBJ1-1
CDR3nt: TGTGCCAGCAGCCTAGTAAGGGCGGGGGCCGGAACAGCTTTCTTT
CDR3aa: CASSLVRAGAGTAFF

len: 16
v_gene: TRBV4-1
d_gene: TRBD2
abundance: -
j_gene: TRBJ2-1
CDR3nt: TGCGCCAGCAGCCAAGCCCGGACTAGCGGGTTGTATGAGCAGTTCTTC
CDR3aa: CASSQARTSGLYEQFF

len: 13
v_gene: TRBV28
d_gene: -
abundance: -
j_gene: TRBJ1-5
CDR3nt: TGTGCCAGCATAGAGAATAGCAATCAGCCCCAGCATTTT
CDR3aa: CASIENSNQPQHF

len: 12
v_gene: TRBV2
d_gene: -
abundance: once
j_gene: TRBJ1-1
CDR3nt: TGTGCCAGCAGTGAAGTGGTAGCTGAAGCTTTCTTT
CDR3aa: CASSEVVAEAFF

len: 14
v_gene: TRBV28
d_gene: TRBD1
abundance: -
j_gene: TRBJ1-3
CDR3nt: TGTGCCAGCAGTTCATGGGACAGATGGAACACCATATATTTT
CDR3aa: CASSSWDRWNTIYF

len: 15
v_gene: TRBV7-6
d_gene: -
abundance: many
j_gene: TRBJ1-5
CDR3nt: TGTGCCAGCAGCCCAAATGGGGGGGGTATGCAGCCCCAGCATTTT
CDR3aa: CASSPNGGGMQPQHF

len: 15
v_gene: TRBV2
d_gene: -
abundance: -
j_gene: TRBJ1-6
CDR3nt: TGTGCCAGCACGGAAGAGGGCAGGAGCGTGGCACCCCTCCACTTT
CDR3aa: CASTEEGRSVAPLHF

len: 15
v_gene: TRBV18
d_gene: TRBD1
abundance: -
j_gene: TRBJ1-3
CDR3nt: TGTGCCAGCTCACCAGGGACAGGGAACGGAAACACCATATATTTT
CDR3aa: CASSPGTGNGNTIYF

len: 14
v_gene: TRBV7-2
d_gene: TRBD1
abundance: -
j_gene: TRBJ1-1
CDR3nt: TGTGCCAGCAGCCATAGGGACAGGGGCGCTGAAGCTTTCTTT
CDR3aa: CASSHRDRGAEAFF

len: 16
v_gene: TRBV28
d_gene: -
abundance: few
j_gene: TRBJ1-5
CDR3nt: TGTGCCATCTCCCACGGGAGGGGTCGGGGCAATCAGCCCCAGCATTTT
CDR3aa: CAISHGRGRGNQPQHF

len: 13
v_gene: TRBV5-4
d_gene: -
abundance: -
j_gene: TRBJ1-4
CDR3nt: TGTGCCAGCAGCTCCAAATCTGAGGAAAAACTGTTTTTT
CDR3aa: CASSSKSEEKLFF

len: 16
v_gene: TRBV29-1
d_gene: TRBD2
abundance: -
j_gene: TRBJ2-7
CDR3nt: TGCAGCGTTGAAGGGGGGACTAGCGGTAACTCCTACGAGCAGTACTTC
CDR3aa: CSVEGGTSGNSYEQYF

len: 16
v_gene: TRBV2
d_gene: TRBD2
abundance: -
j_gene: TRBJ2-1
CDR3nt: TGTGCCAGCAGCGCCTACGGCGGGAGGGCCTACAATGAGCAGTTCTTC
CDR3aa: CASSAYGGRAYNEQFF

len: 15
v_gene: TRBV5-1
d_gene: -
abundance: once
j_gene: TRBJ1-1
CDR3nt: TGCGCCAGCAGCTTGGCCACTACGGGGAACACTGAAGCTTTCTTT
CDR3aa: CASSLATTGNTEAFF